Listed below are T cell receptor beta chains from one sample, sequenced in a study of sequential checkpoint blockade in melanoma. Sequenced by immunoSEQ multiplex PCR; TCRdb stores in-frame clones only, minus some. The sample records 2,500 to 3,500 clones, 27% being singletons. The sample was tumor tissue (inferred from file names), taken from a patient given nivolumab and ipilimumab in sequence. These receptors all stem from a human donor with melanoma. Each CDR3 is given with its conserved first and last residue. Fields, in order: V gene, J gene, D gene, clone size, CDR3 DNA, CDR3 protein. The D gene is left open where the match is weak. The size entry is marked missing in some rows and otherwise reads once, few, many or a size class.

V: TRBV7-8; J: TRBJ1-2; D: .; size: few; DNA: TGTGCCAGCAGCTTGGTACAGGAACTCTATGGCTACACCTTC; CDR3: CASSLVQELYGYTF
V: TRBV9; J: TRBJ1-5; D: .; size: .; DNA: TGTGCCAGCAGCCGTGACGGGACCACCAATCAGCCCCAGCATTTT; CDR3: CASSRDGTTNQPQHF
V: TRBV9; J: TRBJ2-1; D: TRBD1; size: .; DNA: TGTGCCAGCAGCCGGACAGGGACCTACAATGAGCAGTTCTTC; CDR3: CASSRTGTYNEQFF
V: TRBV11-3; J: TRBJ1-2; D: .; size: medium-sized; DNA: TGTGCCAGCAGCTCATACTTATACCCCATGGGCTACACCTTC; CDR3: CASSSYLYPMGYTF
V: TRBV7-2; J: TRBJ2-6; D: .; size: .; DNA: TGTGCCAGCAGCTCCTCTGGGGCCAACGTCCTGACTTTC; CDR3: CASSSSGANVLTF
V: TRBV11-3; J: TRBJ2-5; D: .; size: few; DNA: TGTGCCAGCAGCTTAGGAACAATGGTCGGACAAGAGACCCAGTACTTC; CDR3: CASSLGTMVGQETQYF
V: TRBV28; J: TRBJ2-2; D: .; size: once; DNA: TGTGCCAGCAGTTCCGGCGTTTTGGTCCAGAACACCGGGGAGCTGTTTTTT; CDR3: CASSSGVLVQNTGELFF
V: TRBV11-3; J: TRBJ1-4; D: .; size: medium-sized; DNA: TGTGCCAGCAGCTTGCACCCAGTTGGTGAAAAACTGTTTTTT; CDR3: CASSLHPVGEKLFF
V: TRBV19; J: TRBJ2-2; D: TRBD1; size: .; DNA: TGTGCCAGTAGTTATACACAGGGGACAGGCGGGGAGCTGTTTTTT; CDR3: CASSYTQGTGGELFF
V: TRBV12-5; J: TRBJ1-3; D: TRBD1; size: .; DNA: TGTGCTAGTTCGATACAGGGGGGAAACACCATATATTTT; CDR3: CASSIQGGNTIYF
V: TRBV19; J: TRBJ2-3; D: TRBD1; size: .; DNA: TGTGCCACCTCGGGACAGTCAGAGGGCCTCCGGGATACGCAGTATTTT; CDR3: CATSGQSEGLRDTQYF
V: TRBV9; J: TRBJ2-5; D: .; size: .; DNA: TGTGCCAGCAGAGCCCTAGTATCCCAAGAGACCCAGTACTTC; CDR3: CASRALVSQETQYF
V: TRBV12-5; J: TRBJ1-5; D: .; size: medium-sized; DNA: TGTGCCACCGCTAGGGGTGGCAATCAGCCCCAGCATTTT; CDR3: CATARGGNQPQHF
V: TRBV6-8; J: TRBJ1-1; D: TRBD1; size: few; DNA: TGTGCCAGCAACCAGAACTCGGGACAGAAGACTTTCTTT; CDR3: CASNQNSGQKTFF
V: TRBV18; J: TRBJ2-7; D: TRBD1; size: .; DNA: TGTGCCAGCTCACCGTCGGGACAGGGGACCTACGAGCAGTACTTC; CDR3: CASSPSGQGTYEQYF
V: TRBV18; J: TRBJ1-4; D: TRBD1; size: .; DNA: TGTGCCAGCTCACCACAGGGGGCCTATAATGAAAAACTGTTTTTT; CDR3: CASSPQGAYNEKLFF
V: TRBV6-8; J: TRBJ1-1; D: .; size: medium-sized; DNA: TGTGCCAGCAGTTACTGGGGGGGCACTGAAGCTTTCTTT; CDR3: CASSYWGGTEAFF
V: TRBV19; J: TRBJ1-5; D: .; size: .; DNA: TGTGCCAGTATGACGGCCTGGGGCAATCAGCCCCAGCATTTT; CDR3: CASMTAWGNQPQHF
V: TRBV11-3; J: TRBJ2-7; D: TRBD2; size: medium-sized; DNA: TGTGCCAGCAGCTTAGAACTAGCGAGCTACGAGCAGTACTTC; CDR3: CASSLELASYEQYF
V: TRBV6-7; J: TRBJ2-7; D: .; size: .; DNA: TGTGCCAGCAGTTACGGGGGAGAGGGACTCTACGAGCAGTACTTC; CDR3: CASSYGGEGLYEQYF
V: TRBV30; J: TRBJ1-5; D: .; size: .; DNA: TGTGCCTGGAGGAGGACCCGCAATCAGCCCCAGCATTTT; CDR3: CAWRRTRNQPQHF
V: TRBV11-3; J: TRBJ1-2; D: TRBD1; size: .; DNA: TGTGCCAGCAGCCAACAGGGGGGACCTTATGGCTACACCTTC; CDR3: CASSQQGGPYGYTF
V: TRBV6-8; J: TRBJ1-3; D: .; size: few; DNA: TGTGCCAGCAGTTACGAGCCGGACACGAGAATGTTT; CDR3: CASSYEPDTRMF
V: TRBV19; J: TRBJ2-1; D: TRBD2; size: .; DNA: TGTGCCAGTAGTATAACGGCGGGAGGCTCATACAATGAGCAGTTCTTC; CDR3: CASSITAGGSYNEQFF
V: TRBV11-3; J: TRBJ1-4; D: .; size: .; DNA: TGTGCCAGCAGCTTGGGTGGGGGGGCGGCTAATGAAAAACTGTTTTTT; CDR3: CASSLGGGAANEKLFF
V: TRBV9; J: TRBJ1-1; D: .; size: .; DNA: TGTGCCAGCAGCGTAGGAGGCGGGGAAGCTTTCTTT; CDR3: CASSVGGGEAFF
V: TRBV7-6; J: TRBJ2-2; D: TRBD1; size: few; DNA: TGTGCCAGCAGCTCCCGGGACAGGGGAAACACCGGGGAGCTGTTTTTT; CDR3: CASSSRDRGNTGELFF
V: TRBV18; J: TRBJ2-2; D: .; size: once; DNA: TGTGCCAGCTCGAACTCCCGGGGCCAGGGGCCCGGGGAGCTGTTTTTT; CDR3: CASSNSRGQGPGELFF
V: TRBV28; J: TRBJ2-7; D: TRBD2; size: few; DNA: TGTGCCAGCAGCCAGGGGAGCGGGAGCCACGAGCAGTACTTC; CDR3: CASSQGSGSHEQYF
V: TRBV6-7; J: TRBJ2-7; D: TRBD1; size: .; DNA: TGTGCCAGCAGCCGGGACAGGGGCTTCTACGAGCAGTACTTC; CDR3: CASSRDRGFYEQYF
V: TRBV11-3; J: TRBJ2-1; D: TRBD2; size: large; DNA: TGTGCCAGCAGCTTTTTCTTTCGGGGGGGCGATGAGCAGTTCTTC; CDR3: CASSFFFRGGDEQFF
V: TRBV6-8; J: TRBJ2-3; D: .; size: few; DNA: TGTGCCAGCAGACGAGGGCGGTATACGCAGTATTTT; CDR3: CASRRGRYTQYF
V: TRBV23-1; J: TRBJ2-2; D: .; size: few; DNA: TGCGCCAGCAGCCCGGGGGTGAACACCGGGGAGCTGTTTTTT; CDR3: CASSPGVNTGELFF
V: TRBV6-8; J: TRBJ1-1; D: TRBD1; size: .; DNA: TGTGCCAGCAGTTACCCGGACAGGGGCCCTTTGCCTAACACTGAAGCTTTCTTT; CDR3: CASSYPDRGPLPNTEAFF
V: TRBV6-8; J: TRBJ2-3; D: .; size: .; DNA: TGTGCCAGCAGTTATGATGTCCGGGGCTACATCACAGATACGCAGTATTTT; CDR3: CASSYDVRGYITDTQYF
V: TRBV19; J: TRBJ1-4; D: .; size: once; DNA: TGTGCCAGTACCCAAATTGGGCCTAATGAAAAACTGTTTTTT; CDR3: CASTQIGPNEKLFF
V: TRBV11-3; J: TRBJ2-7; D: TRBD1; size: few; DNA: TGTGCCAGCAGCTTAGAAGGGACGGGACAGGGGTCCTACGAGCAGTACTTC; CDR3: CASSLEGTGQGSYEQYF
V: TRBV25-1; J: TRBJ1-6; D: .; size: large; DNA: TGTGCCAGCAGCGGACCCCCGGGTTCACCCCTCCACTTT; CDR3: CASSGPPGSPLHF
V: TRBV19; J: TRBJ1-4; D: .; size: few; DNA: TGTGCCAGTAGCCACAGGGCTCCCGAAAAACTGTTTTTT; CDR3: CASSHRAPEKLFF
V: TRBV25-1; J: TRBJ2-2; D: .; size: .; DNA: TGTGCCAGCAGTGCACCAGGGAACCTCTACACCGGGGAGCTGTTTTTT; CDR3: CASSAPGNLYTGELFF
V: TRBV19; J: TRBJ2-1; D: .; size: .; DNA: TGTGCCACGCAGCCCCGAGGGTACAGCTCCTACAATGAGCAGTTCTTC; CDR3: CATQPRGYSSYNEQFF
V: TRBV11-1; J: TRBJ2-5; D: TRBD1; size: few; DNA: TGTGCCAGCAGCACCACGACAGGGGGCTTTCGAGAGACCCAGTACTTC; CDR3: CASSTTTGGFRETQYF
V: TRBV14; J: TRBJ1-2; D: .; size: .; DNA: TGTGCCAGCAGCCAAGCTGGCCCCCGGGACAACCCTCGCCGAGGCTACACCTTC; CDR3: CASSQAGPRDNPRRGYTF
V: TRBV14; J: TRBJ1-4; D: TRBD1; size: .; DNA: TGTGCCAGCAGCCAAGATCGGACAGGGAAACTGTTTTTT; CDR3: CASSQDRTGKLFF
V: TRBV4-1; J: TRBJ2-3; D: .; size: .; DNA: TGCGCCAGCAGCCAAGGGGCAACCCTCTTCACAGATACGCAGTATTTT; CDR3: CASSQGATLFTDTQYF
V: TRBV4-1; J: TRBJ1-4; D: TRBD1; size: few; DNA: TGCGCCAGCAGCCGATACGGACAGGGGGATTTCACTAATGAAAAACTGTTTTTT; CDR3: CASSRYGQGDFTNEKLFF
V: TRBV29-1; J: TRBJ1-3; D: TRBD1; size: .; DNA: TGCAGCGTCTCGGGACAGCACTCTGGAAACACCATATATTTT; CDR3: CSVSGQHSGNTIYF
V: TRBV4-1; J: TRBJ1-3; D: .; size: .; DNA: TGCGCCAGCAGCCCATCGCGAGGGGGATATGGAAACACCATATATTTT; CDR3: CASSPSRGGYGNTIYF
V: TRBV28; J: TRBJ2-3; D: TRBD1; size: few; DNA: TGTGCCAGCAGTTCACGGGACAGGGAAGATACGCAGTATTTT; CDR3: CASSSRDREDTQYF
V: TRBV6-8; J: TRBJ1-2; D: TRBD1; size: .; DNA: TGTGCCAGCAGTAAAGGGACAGGCTCTACAGTTGGCTACACCTTC; CDR3: CASSKGTGSTVGYTF
V: TRBV6-8; J: TRBJ2-7; D: .; size: .; DNA: TGTGCCAGCAGCTCTTACCTCTACGAGCAGTACTTC; CDR3: CASSSYLYEQYF
V: TRBV6-8; J: TRBJ2-7; D: TRBD1; size: few; DNA: TGTGCCAGCAGTCACCTCGGGACAGCCTCCTACGAGCAGTACTTC; CDR3: CASSHLGTASYEQYF
V: TRBV10-2; J: TRBJ1-1; D: .; size: large; DNA: TGCGCCAGCAGTGATAGGGGACTGGCGAACACTGAAGCTTTCTTT; CDR3: CASSDRGLANTEAFF
V: TRBV6-8; J: TRBJ1-2; D: TRBD1; size: .; DNA: TGTGCCAGCAGCCCGACAGGGGAGGGCTATGGCTACACCTTC; CDR3: CASSPTGEGYGYTF